A selection of T cell receptor beta chains follows, all from one sample in a study of blood T cell repertoires in COVID-19. Profiling relied on immunoSEQ multiplex PCR, and the TCRdb table lists in-frame clones only, not all of them. This table has roughly 220,000 clones, about 88% appearing once. The specimen sequenced was peripheral blood. All receptors derive from a man between 50 and 59 years old who had recovered from COVID-19. Both conserved end residues are part of each CDR3. Each record gives: J gene, V gene, D gene, CDR3 protein. D genes are given only for firm matches.

>TRBJ1-5|TRBV11-2|NA
CASSLAAGDNQPQHF
>TRBJ2-1|TRBV28|TRBD2
CASSAGTSGSYEQFF
>TRBJ1-4|TRBV27|NA
CASSPDLDSLPSEKLFF
>TRBJ1-3|TRBV28|NA
CASSYYRKTGNTIYF
>TRBJ2-5|TRBV14|NA
CASSQGTRSGSETQYF
>TRBJ1-5|TRBV21-1|NA
CASSKPRTRSRYGNQPQHF
>TRBJ2-3|TRBV21-1|NA
CASSKIAGTGGTDTQYF
>TRBJ1-1|TRBV4-1|NA
CASSQHLDIPEAFF
>TRBJ2-1|TRBV9|TRBD2
CASSVTGAGGTYNEQFF
>TRBJ2-2|TRBV5-1|NA
CASSLAAGGSTGELFF
>TRBJ1-6|TRBV28|TRBD1
CASSSRTGWTFYNSPLHF
>TRBJ1-4|TRBV27|TRBD1
CASRRDSQAATNEKLFF
>TRBJ2-7|TRBV9|NA
CASSPWEAGGTYEQYF
>TRBJ1-5|TRBV19|TRBD1
CASRKGQGAFNQPQHF
>TRBJ2-1|TRBV25-1|TRBD1
CASSDPGTGGAGKVFF
>TRBJ2-5|TRBV7-7|TRBD1
CASSLGGDRIKETQYF
>TRBJ1-1|TRBV28|TRBD1
CASIPWGTGIGAFF
>TRBJ1-3|TRBV27|NA
CASSSGWSNTIYF